A single T cell receptor beta chain is shown here with its context. Trimming stripped 0 bases from V and 6 bases from J, with 7 bases between. CDR1 is SGHRS, CDR2 YFSETQ, per germline. CDR3 length: 13 residues. This sample was taken from a study of blood T cell repertoires in COVID-19. Overall study: Samples representing acute and convalescent COVID-19 were sourced from the United States, Italy and Spain.

As processed by the authors: Reference gene primer amplification gave nucleated cell count estimates. TCRdb's copy holds only in-frame clones and misses some; the assay was immunoSEQ multiplex PCR. V and J calls plus clone size are reproduced from that table; the DNA served to infer D and trimming. This table holds roughly 520,000 clones, more than 75% found once. The study recruited people aged about 18 to 95 years across around 23 US areas. Categorization into cohorts depended on clinical history that participants reported. Input material: PBMCs or T cells enriched from blood (not recorded which). J is TRBJ2-1 and V is TRBV5-1, with a possible D match to TRBD2 (6 bases). The receptor comes from a middle-aged woman who had recovered from COVID-19. DNA of the CDR3: TGCGCCAGCAGCTTGGTGGGGGGCAATGAGCAGTTCTTC. Translated: CASSLVGGNEQFF.